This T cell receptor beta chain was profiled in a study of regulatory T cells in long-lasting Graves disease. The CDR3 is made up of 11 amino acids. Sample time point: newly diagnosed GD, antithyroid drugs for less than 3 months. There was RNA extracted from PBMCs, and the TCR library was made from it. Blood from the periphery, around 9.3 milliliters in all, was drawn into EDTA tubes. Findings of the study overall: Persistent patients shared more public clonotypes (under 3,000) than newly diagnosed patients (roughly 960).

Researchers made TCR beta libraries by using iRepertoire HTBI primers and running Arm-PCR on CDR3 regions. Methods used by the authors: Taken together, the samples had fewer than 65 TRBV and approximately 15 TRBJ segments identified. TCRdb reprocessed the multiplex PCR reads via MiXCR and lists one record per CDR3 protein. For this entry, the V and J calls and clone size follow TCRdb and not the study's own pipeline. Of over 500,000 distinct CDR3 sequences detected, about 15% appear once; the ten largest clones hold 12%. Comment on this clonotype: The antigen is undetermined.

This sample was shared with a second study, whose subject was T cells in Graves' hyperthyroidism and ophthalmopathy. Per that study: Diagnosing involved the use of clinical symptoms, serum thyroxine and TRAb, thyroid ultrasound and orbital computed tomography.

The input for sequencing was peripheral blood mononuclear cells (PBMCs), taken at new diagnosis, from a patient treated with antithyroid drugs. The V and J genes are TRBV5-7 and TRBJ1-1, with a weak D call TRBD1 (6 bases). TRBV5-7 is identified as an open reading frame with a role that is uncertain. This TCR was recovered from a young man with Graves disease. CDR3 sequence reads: CSRGPGTEAFF. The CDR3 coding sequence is TGTTCTCGGGGGCCGGGCACTGAAGCTTTCTTT.